This entry is about one T cell receptor beta chain. The antigen is undetermined. The data belong to a study of blood T cells in healthy people across ages. Primed by a sample-barcoded 5' primer and a J-beta primer mix, a second PCR proceeded for roughly 6 to 12 cycles. Every cDNA was tagged by a template-switch adaptor with 12 random nucleotides. One entry per CDR3 protein results from TCRdb running MiXCR on the 5' RACE reads. This sample has about 1.4 million distinct CDR3 sequences, with 45% to 70% found just once. Regarding the study as a whole: With donor CMV status unknown, expanded clonotype changes were possibly confounded. Older age went with lower TCR beta diversity per million T cells, in a roughly linear way. Diversity of TCR beta correlated strongly with naive T cell percentage.

The CDR3 is 16 residues long. The V end lost 2 bases, the J end lost 0 bases, and 11 bases lay between the germline ends. J is TRBJ2-1 and V is TRBV12-3 or TRBV12-4; D tentatively fits TRBD1 or TRBD2 (6 bases each). Material: blood. The receptor's source is a man between 18 and 35 years old in good health. The CDR3 nucleotides are TGTGCCAGCAGTTTACGGGGGCAGGGCTCCTACAATGAGCAGTTCTTC. This gives the protein CASSLRGQGSYNEQFF.